The rows below give T cell receptor beta chains drawn from one sample of a study of blood T cell repertoires in COVID-19. Clones were sequenced by immunoSEQ multiplex PCR, and TCRdb holds only the in-frame ones, with some missing. The table lists some 240,000 clones, over 80% of them singletons, with roughly a tenth in the top ten. Sequences were obtained from peripheral blood. These receptor sequences come from a woman aged 65 to 85 with COVID-19, enrolled during active disease. The CDR3 runs from the conserved cysteine through the conserved F or W. The D gene is left open where the match is weak. Where a row states a size, it is once, few, many or the class of an expanded clone; other rows omit it.

CDR3 protein	CDR3 DNA	D gene	clone size	V gene	J gene
CAWSVRGVGSNQPQHF	TGTGCCTGGAGTGTACGTGGAGTTGGTAGCAATCAGCCCCAGCATTTT	NA	NA	TRBV30	TRBJ1-5
CSVARQETDTQYF	TGCAGCGTTGCGCGACAGGAGACAGATACGCAGTATTTT	NA	NA	TRBV29-1	TRBJ2-3
CASSLVPNRVHTEAFF	TGTGCCAGCAGCTTAGTCCCAAACAGGGTGCACACTGAAGCTTTCTTT	NA	NA	TRBV7-9	TRBJ1-1
CATVGQLNLPFF	TGTGCCACCGTAGGACAGCTCAATCTCCCATTCTTC	NA	NA	TRBV28	TRBJ2-1
CASSWGARGAGNTIYF	TGCGCCAGCAGCTGGGGTGCCAGGGGAGCTGGAAACACCATATATTTT	NA	once	TRBV5-1	TRBJ1-3
CASSRREDTEAFF	TGTGCCAGCAGTAGGCGCGAGGACACTGAAGCTTTCTTT	NA	NA	TRBV6-5	TRBJ1-1
CASSYSGRQGYETQYF	TGTGCCAGCAGTTACTCGGGGCGACAGGGTTACGAGACCCAGTACTTC	TRBD1	few	TRBV6-5	TRBJ2-5
CASSRQINNSPLHF	TGTGCCAGTAGCAGACAAATTAATAATTCACCCCTCCACTTT	NA	NA	TRBV19	TRBJ1-6
CASSPQDRVMAQYF	TGTGCCAGCAGCCCTCAGGACAGGGTTATGGCGCAGTATTTT	TRBD1	NA	TRBV28	TRBJ2-3
CASTSTFGDTEAFF	TGTGCCAGCACCTCCACTTTCGGGGACACTGAAGCTTTCTTT	NA	NA	TRBV7-2	TRBJ1-1
CASSLFVTGSGYTF	TGTGCCAGCAGTTTATTCGTGACAGGCAGCGGCTACACCTTC	NA	NA	TRBV28	TRBJ1-2
CASTHWGLAGGPNTGELFF	TGTGCCAGTACACATTGGGGACTAGCGGGAGGGCCGAACACCGGGGAGCTGTTTTTT	TRBD2	once	TRBV19	TRBJ2-2
CASSTGHRTPLPFYGYTF	TGTGCCAGCAGCACGGGACACCGGACCCCACTCCCCTTCTATGGCTACACCTTC	NA	NA	TRBV5-6	TRBJ1-2
CAWTTGGTSNQPQHF	TGTGCCTGGACGACAGGGGGGACGAGCAATCAGCCCCAGCATTTT	TRBD1	few	TRBV30	TRBJ1-5
CASSQGGLGNTEAFF	TGTGCCAGCAGCCAAGGGGGGCTCGGGAACACTGAAGCTTTCTTT	NA	NA	TRBV3-1/TRBV3-2	TRBJ1-1
CASSKWGTFNTEAFF	TGTGCCAGCAGCAAGTGGGGCACCTTCAACACTGAAGCTTTCTTT	NA	few	TRBV21-1	TRBJ1-1
CATSDQQGDLETQYF	TGTGCCACCAGTGACCAACAGGGCGACCTAGAGACCCAGTACTTC	NA	NA	TRBV24-1	TRBJ2-5
CASSERLAGGAGELFF	TGTGCCAGCAGTGAAAGGCTAGCGGGAGGTGCAGGGGAGCTGTTTTTT	TRBD2	NA	TRBV25-1	TRBJ2-2
CASSLVDQPQHF	TGTGCCAGCAGCTTAGTAGATCAGCCCCAGCATTTT	NA	NA	TRBV7-8	TRBJ1-5
CASRNGLAGGDTQYF	TGTGCCAGCAGAAACGGACTAGCGGGAGGGGATACGCAGTATTTT	TRBD2	NA	TRBV6-6	TRBJ2-3
CASSPLQRGGYTF	TGTGCCAGCAGCCCTTTGCAGAGAGGTGGCTACACCTTC	NA	NA	TRBV14	TRBJ1-2
CASSRPPGLAGVPHNEQFF	TGTGCCAGCAGCCGACCTCCGGGACTAGCGGGGGTCCCCCACAATGAGCAGTTCTTC	TRBD2	NA	TRBV3-1/TRBV3-2	TRBJ2-1
CATSDLRGKDEQYF	TGTGCCACCAGTGATTTACGGGGGAAGGACGAGCAGTACTTC	NA	NA	TRBV24-1	TRBJ2-7
CASSLESGYEQYF	TGCGCCAGCAGCTTGGAAAGCGGGTACGAGCAGTACTTC	NA	NA	TRBV5-1	TRBJ2-7
CASTSRGRDEQFF	TGTGCCAGCACCTCCAGGGGAAGAGATGAGCAGTTCTTC	NA	once	TRBV7-2	TRBJ2-1
CASSLERGGHSPLHF	TGTGCCAGCAGCTTGGAGAGAGGCGGTCATTCACCCCTCCACTTT	NA	NA	TRBV5-6	TRBJ1-6
CASSYSSGGRYTGELFF	TGTGCCAGCAGTTACTCTTCAGGCGGGAGGTACACCGGGGAGCTGTTTTTT	TRBD2	NA	TRBV6-2/TRBV6-3	TRBJ2-2
CAISEYPSGYEQYF	TGTGCCATCAGTGAGTACCCTAGCGGCTACGAGCAGTACTTC	TRBD2	NA	TRBV10-3	TRBJ2-7
CASSQGLAGAGELFF	TGTGCCAGCAGCCAGGGACTAGCGGGAGCCGGGGAGCTGTTTTTT	TRBD2	NA	TRBV3-1/TRBV3-2	TRBJ2-2
CASSQGAGYSNQPQHF	TGTGCCAGCAGCCAAGGAGCGGGGTATAGCAATCAGCCCCAGCATTTT	NA	NA	TRBV3-1/TRBV3-2	TRBJ1-5
CASSGTGQETQYF	TGTGCCAGCAGTGGTACAGGACAAGAGACCCAGTACTTC	NA	once	TRBV2	TRBJ2-5
CASSLYLEGANVLTF	TGTGCCAGCAGCTTATATCTAGAAGGGGCCAACGTCCTGACTTTC	NA	NA	TRBV11-2	TRBJ2-6
CASSEVTVGTQYF	TGTGCCAGCAGTGAAGTGACAGTTGGTACGCAGTATTTT	NA	NA	TRBV6-1	TRBJ2-3
CASSPFSRDRARYTF	TGTGCCAGCAGCCCCTTTTCCCGGGACAGGGCTCGCTACACCTTC	TRBD1	NA	TRBV5-6	TRBJ1-2
CASSQGLAGAGGELFF	TGTGCCAGCAGCCAAGGACTAGCGGGAGCCGGCGGGGAGCTGTTTTTT	TRBD2	NA	TRBV3-1/TRBV3-2	TRBJ2-2
CASSVTGGKDSPLHF	TGTGCCAGCAGCGTAACAGGGGGAAAGGATTCACCCCTCCACTTT	TRBD1	NA	TRBV9	TRBJ1-6
CASSPLAVVTYEQYF	TGTGCCAGCAGCCCCCTAGCGGTTGTTACCTACGAGCAGTACTTC	TRBD2	NA	TRBV11-3	TRBJ2-7
CASSQMTGAYEQYF	TGTGCCAGCAGCCAGATGACAGGGGCCTACGAGCAGTACTTC	TRBD1	NA	TRBV3-1/TRBV3-2	TRBJ2-7
CASSSDRGRGQPQHF	TGTGCCAGCAGCTCCGACAGGGGGCGAGGCCAGCCCCAGCATTTT	TRBD1	NA	TRBV7-9	TRBJ1-5
CASSFDRGGAFF	TGCGCCAGCAGCTTCGACAGGGGTGGTGCTTTCTTT	TRBD1	NA	TRBV5-1	TRBJ1-1
CASSLLGGSYEQYF	TGTGCCAGCAGCTTGCTAGGGGGTTCCTACGAGCAGTACTTC	NA	once	TRBV5-4	TRBJ2-7
CASRAGITDTQYF	TGTGCCAGCAGAGCGGGGATCACAGATACGCAGTATTTT	TRBD2	NA	TRBV28	TRBJ2-3
CASSLGQGAFEPQHF	TGTGCCAGCAGCCTCGGACAGGGGGCGTTTGAGCCCCAGCATTTT	TRBD1	NA	TRBV28	TRBJ1-5
CASSLKGPGNEQFF	TGTGCCAGCAGCTTAAAAGGGCCGGGGAATGAGCAGTTCTTC	NA	NA	TRBV7-2	TRBJ2-1
CAWSVLGGYGYTF	TGTGCCTGGAGTGTTCTGGGAGGATATGGCTACACCTTC	NA	NA	TRBV30	TRBJ1-2
CSASGQGRIGYTF	TGCAGTGCTAGTGGACAGGGTCGAATAGGCTACACCTTC	TRBD1	NA	TRBV20-1	TRBJ1-2
CASSLGRGGNQPQHF	TGTGCCAGCAGCTTAGGGAGGGGTGGCAATCAGCCCCAGCATTTT	NA	NA	TRBV7-9	TRBJ1-5
CSATIQETQYF	TGCAGTGCCACAATCCAAGAGACCCAGTACTTC	NA	NA	TRBV20-1	TRBJ2-5
CASSEFTPAGTDTQYF	TGTGCCAGCAGTGAATTTACCCCCGCCGGTACAGATACGCAGTATTTT	NA	NA	TRBV25-1	TRBJ2-3
CASKDQDRGRRYEQYF	TGCGCCAGCAAGGATCAGGACAGGGGGCGAAGATACGAGCAGTACTTC	TRBD1	NA	TRBV10-1	TRBJ2-7